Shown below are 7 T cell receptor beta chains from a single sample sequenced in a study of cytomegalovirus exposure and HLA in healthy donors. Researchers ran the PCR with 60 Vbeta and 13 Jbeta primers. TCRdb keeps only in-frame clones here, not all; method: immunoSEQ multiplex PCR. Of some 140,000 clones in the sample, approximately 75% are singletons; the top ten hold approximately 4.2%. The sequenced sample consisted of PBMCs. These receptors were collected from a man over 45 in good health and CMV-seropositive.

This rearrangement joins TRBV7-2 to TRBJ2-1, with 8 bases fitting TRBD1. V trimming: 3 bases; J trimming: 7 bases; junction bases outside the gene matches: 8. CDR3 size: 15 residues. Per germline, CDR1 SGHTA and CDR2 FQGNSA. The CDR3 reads CASSFRTGMRNEQFF. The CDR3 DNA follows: TGTGCCAGCAGCTTCAGGACAGGGATGAGAAATGAGCAGTTCTTC.

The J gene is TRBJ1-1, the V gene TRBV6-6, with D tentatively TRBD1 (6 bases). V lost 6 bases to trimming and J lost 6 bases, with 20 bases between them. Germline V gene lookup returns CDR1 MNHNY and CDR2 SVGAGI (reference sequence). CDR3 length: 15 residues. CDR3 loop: CASRKSGAFRAEAFF. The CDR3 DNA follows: TGTGCCAGCAGAAAATCAGGGGCGTTTCGCGCTGAAGCTTTCTTT.

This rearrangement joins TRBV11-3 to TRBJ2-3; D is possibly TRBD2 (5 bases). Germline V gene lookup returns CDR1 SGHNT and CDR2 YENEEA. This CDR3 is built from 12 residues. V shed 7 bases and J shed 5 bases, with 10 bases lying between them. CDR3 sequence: CASTRGGDTQYF. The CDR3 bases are TGTGCCAGCACGCGAGGAGGAGATACGCAGTATTTT.

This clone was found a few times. The CDR3 DNA is TGTGCCAGCAGCTTCACAGAGAACTATGGCTACACCTTC. It encodes CASSFTENYGYTF. The chain recombines TRBV7-9 with TRBJ1-2; D remains ambiguous. Germline V CDR1 and CDR2: SEHNR, FQNEAQ (reference sequence). V lost 3 bases and J lost 2, with 7 bases in between. The CDR3 loop spans 13 amino acids.

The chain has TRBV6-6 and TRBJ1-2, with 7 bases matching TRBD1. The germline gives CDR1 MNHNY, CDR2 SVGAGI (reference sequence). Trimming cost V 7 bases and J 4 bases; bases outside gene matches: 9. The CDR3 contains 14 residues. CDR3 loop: CASNTGQFVYGYTF. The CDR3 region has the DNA TGTGCCAGCAATACGGGACAGTTCGTCTATGGCTACACCTTC.

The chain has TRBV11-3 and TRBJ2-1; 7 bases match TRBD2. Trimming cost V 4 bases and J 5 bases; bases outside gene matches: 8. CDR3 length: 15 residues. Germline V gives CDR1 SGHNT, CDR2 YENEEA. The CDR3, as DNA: TGTGCCAGCAGCTGGGAGGGTGGGCCCCACAATGAGCAGTTCTTC. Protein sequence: CASSWEGGPHNEQFF.

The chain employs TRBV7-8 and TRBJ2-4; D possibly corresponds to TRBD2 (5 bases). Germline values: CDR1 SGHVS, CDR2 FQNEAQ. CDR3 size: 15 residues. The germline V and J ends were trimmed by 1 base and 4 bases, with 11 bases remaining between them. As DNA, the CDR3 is TGTGCCAGCAGCTTAGGGCGGGCCGAAAAAAACATTCAGTACTTC. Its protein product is CASSLGRAEKNIQYF.